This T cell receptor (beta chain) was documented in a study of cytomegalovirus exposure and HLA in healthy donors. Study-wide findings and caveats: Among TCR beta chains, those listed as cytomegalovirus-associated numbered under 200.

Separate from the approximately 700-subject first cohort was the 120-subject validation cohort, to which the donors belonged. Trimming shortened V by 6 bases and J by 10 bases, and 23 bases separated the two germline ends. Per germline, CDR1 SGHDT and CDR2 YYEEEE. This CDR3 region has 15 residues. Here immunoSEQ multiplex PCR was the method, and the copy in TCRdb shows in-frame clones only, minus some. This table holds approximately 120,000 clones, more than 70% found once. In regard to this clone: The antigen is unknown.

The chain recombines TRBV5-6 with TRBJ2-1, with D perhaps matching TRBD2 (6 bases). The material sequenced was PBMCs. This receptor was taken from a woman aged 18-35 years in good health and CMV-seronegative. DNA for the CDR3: TGTGCCAGCAACCGGGGGACCGTTTTGGGTCAGGAGCAGTTCTTC. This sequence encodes CASNRGTVLGQEQFF.